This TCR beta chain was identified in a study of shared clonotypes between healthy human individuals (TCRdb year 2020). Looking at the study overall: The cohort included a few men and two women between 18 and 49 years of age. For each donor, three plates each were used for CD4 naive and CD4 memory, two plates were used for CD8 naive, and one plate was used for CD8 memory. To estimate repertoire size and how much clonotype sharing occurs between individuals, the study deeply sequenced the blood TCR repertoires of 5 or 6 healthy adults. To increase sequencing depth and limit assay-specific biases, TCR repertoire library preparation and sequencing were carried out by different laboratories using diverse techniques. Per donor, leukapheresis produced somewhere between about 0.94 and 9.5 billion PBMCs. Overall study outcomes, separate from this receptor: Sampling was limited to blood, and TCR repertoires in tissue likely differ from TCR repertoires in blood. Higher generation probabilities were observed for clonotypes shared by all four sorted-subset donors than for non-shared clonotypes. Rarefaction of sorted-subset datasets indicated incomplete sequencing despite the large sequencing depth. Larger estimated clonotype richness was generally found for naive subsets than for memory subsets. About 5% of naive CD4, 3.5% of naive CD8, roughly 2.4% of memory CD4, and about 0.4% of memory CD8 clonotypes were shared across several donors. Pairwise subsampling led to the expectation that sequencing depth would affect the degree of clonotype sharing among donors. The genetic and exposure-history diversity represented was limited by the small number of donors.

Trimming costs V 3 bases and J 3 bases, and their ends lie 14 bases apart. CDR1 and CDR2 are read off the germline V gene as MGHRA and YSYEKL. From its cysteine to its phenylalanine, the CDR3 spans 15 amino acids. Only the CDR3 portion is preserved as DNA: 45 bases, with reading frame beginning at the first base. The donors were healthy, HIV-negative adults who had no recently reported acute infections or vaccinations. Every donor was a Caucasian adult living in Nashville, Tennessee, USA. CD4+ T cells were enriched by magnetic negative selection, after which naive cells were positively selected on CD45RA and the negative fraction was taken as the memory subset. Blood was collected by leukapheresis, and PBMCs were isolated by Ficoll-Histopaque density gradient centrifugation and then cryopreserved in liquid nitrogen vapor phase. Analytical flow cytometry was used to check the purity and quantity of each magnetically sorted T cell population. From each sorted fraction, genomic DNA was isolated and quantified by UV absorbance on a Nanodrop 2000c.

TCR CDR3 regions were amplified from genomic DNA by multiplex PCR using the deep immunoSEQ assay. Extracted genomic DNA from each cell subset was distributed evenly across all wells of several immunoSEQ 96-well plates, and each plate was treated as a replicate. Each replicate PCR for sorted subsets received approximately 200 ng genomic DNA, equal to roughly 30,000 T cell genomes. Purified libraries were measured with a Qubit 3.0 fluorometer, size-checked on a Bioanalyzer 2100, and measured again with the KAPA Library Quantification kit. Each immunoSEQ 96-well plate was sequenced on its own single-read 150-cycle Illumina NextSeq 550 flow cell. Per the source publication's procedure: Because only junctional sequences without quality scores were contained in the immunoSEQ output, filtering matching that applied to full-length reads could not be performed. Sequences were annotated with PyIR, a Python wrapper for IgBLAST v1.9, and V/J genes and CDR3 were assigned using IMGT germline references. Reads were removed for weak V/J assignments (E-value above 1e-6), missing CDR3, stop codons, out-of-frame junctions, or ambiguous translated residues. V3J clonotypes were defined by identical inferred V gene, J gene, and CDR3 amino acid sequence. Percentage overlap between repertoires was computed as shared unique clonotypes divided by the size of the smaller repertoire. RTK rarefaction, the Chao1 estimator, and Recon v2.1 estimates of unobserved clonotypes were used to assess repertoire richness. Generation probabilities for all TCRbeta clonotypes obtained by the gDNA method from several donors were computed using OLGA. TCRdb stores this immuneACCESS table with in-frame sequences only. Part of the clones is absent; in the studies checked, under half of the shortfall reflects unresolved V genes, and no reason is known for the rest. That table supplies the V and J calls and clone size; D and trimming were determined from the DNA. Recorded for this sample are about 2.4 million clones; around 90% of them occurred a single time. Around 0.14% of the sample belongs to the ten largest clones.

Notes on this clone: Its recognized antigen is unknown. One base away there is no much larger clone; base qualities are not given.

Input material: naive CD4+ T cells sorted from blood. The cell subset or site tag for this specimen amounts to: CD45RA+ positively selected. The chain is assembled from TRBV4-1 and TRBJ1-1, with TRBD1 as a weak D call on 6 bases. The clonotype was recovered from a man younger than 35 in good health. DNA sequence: TGCGCCAGCAGCCAGGATTACCCAGGGGACACTGAAGCTTTCTTT. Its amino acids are CASSQDYPGDTEAFF.